The 25 T cell receptor beta chains in this list originate from one sample, sequenced in a study of shared clonotypes between healthy human individuals (dated by TCRdb to 2018 to 2020). Libraries were made using the immunoSEQ multiplex PCR assay. As stored in TCRdb, this immuneACCESS dataset retains in-frame rearrangements with V and J assigned. A fraction of the clones does not appear; measured against another copy, unresolved V genes explain less than half of the discrepancy, and the remainder lacks a known reason. The sample table contains around 500,000 clones; only one count was recorded for roughly three quarters of them. The top ten clones comprise approximately 13% of the sample. The specimen was PBMCs. The receptor set was obtained from a woman between 40 and 55 years old in good health. Some clones in this sample may be carry-over from other donors' samples.

Worth noting for this clone: A read error may be the cause here, since a much bigger clone is one base away. The gene calls are TRBV10-1 and TRBJ2-3; possible D gene TRBD2, 5 bases. Germline V gives CDR1 WNHNN, CDR2 SYGVQD (reference sequence). This CDR3 is built from 13 residues. The CDR3 DNA sequence: TGCGCCAGCAGTGGGCTAGCTGGAGATATGCAGTATTTT. Protein: CASSGLAGDMQYF.

Here the CDR3 DNA reads TGTGCCAGCAGCCCCGGGAGGGGCCGAGGCACAGATACGCAGTATTTT. Amino acids: CASSPGRGRGTDTQYF. The V and J genes are TRBV11-2 and TRBJ2-3; TRBD2 matches at 8 bases. CDR1 and CDR2 (germline): SGHAT, FQNNGV. The CDR3 contains 16 residues. Trimming took 5 bases from V and 1 from J; bases not matched to a gene: 8.

CDR3 sequence (DNA): TGTGCCTGGAGCAACAGCCTTTATCAGCCCCAGCATTTT. Protein sequence: CAWSNSLYQPQHF. This chain joins TRBV30 and TRBJ1-5, with D unresolved. V dropped 3 bases and J dropped 5 bases, with 11 bases sitting between them. CDR1 is GTSNPN, CDR2 SVGIG, per germline (reference sequence). This CDR3 has 13 amino acids.

This chain links TRBV11-2 with TRBJ1-3; 9 bases map to TRBD1. Germline trimming cut 4 bases from V and 9 bases from J; bases unmatched to any gene: 7. In germline, CDR1 is SGHAT, CDR2 FQNNGV. The CDR3 length is 14 residues. CDR3 in amino acids: CASSSPGQGPTIYF. DNA for the CDR3: TGTGCCAGCAGCTCTCCGGGACAGGGTCCCACCATATATTTT.

This chain uses TRBV28 with TRBJ2-7, with D possibly being TRBD2 (7 bases). The germline CDR1 and CDR2 sequences are MDHEN and SYDVKM. V was pared by 5 bases and J by 0 bases, with 14 bases between. The CDR3 length is 15 residues. As DNA, the CDR3 is TGTGCCAGCAGTCTGTGGGGGGGCCTCTCCTACGAGCAGTACTTC. Protein sequence: CASSLWGGLSYEQYF.

The chain uses TRBV5-1 and TRBJ1-6; D not resolved. Germline assignment: CDR1 SGHRS and CDR2 YFSETQ. V dropped 0 bases and J dropped 7 bases, with 11 bases sitting between them. The CDR3 loop spans 15 amino acids. CDR3 DNA sequence: TGCGCCAGCAGCTTGGCCTTTCAGCCCAATTCACCCCTCCACTTT. Translated: CASSLAFQPNSPLHF.

The chain employs TRBV28 and TRBJ2-7, with TRBD2 identical over 8 bases. V gave up 5 bases and J gave up 6 bases; unmatched junction bases: 15. The germline V gene encodes CDR1 MDHEN and CDR2 SYDVKM. The CDR3 is 16 residues long. CDR3 protein: CASSAPSTGGSTEQYF. DNA for the CDR3: TGTGCCAGCAGTGCCCCCTCGACGGGAGGGTCAACCGAGCAGTACTTC.

This clone was counted once. V gene TRBV7-8 combines with J gene TRBJ1-1, with 8 bases lining up with TRBD1. CDR3 length: 14 amino acids. With V trimmed by 1 base and J by 6 bases, 4 bases remained unmatched. Germline V CDR1 and CDR2: SGHVS, FQNEAQ. The CDR3 is CASSLGTGSPEAFF. CDR3 sequence (DNA): TGTGCCAGCAGCTTAGGGACAGGGTCTCCTGAAGCTTTCTTT.

The chain joins TRBV27 to TRBJ2-7; TRBD1 matches 7 bases. The CDR3 is made up of 14 amino acids. Per germline, CDR1 MNHEY and CDR2 SMNVEV (reference sequence). V was clipped by 5 bases and J by 1 base; unmatched bases: 5. The CDR3 bases are TGTGCCAGCAGTCTCCTGACAGGGTCCTACGAGCAGTACTTC. Amino acids: CASSLLTGSYEQYF.

This chain uses TRBV5-1 with TRBJ2-1; 10 bases match TRBD2. The V gene end was trimmed by 3 bases and the J gene end by 5 bases; junction bases not matched to a gene: 8. This CDR3 comprises 16 residues. Germline V lookup: CDR1 SGHRS, CDR2 YFSETQ. The CDR3 loop is CASSYTSGIVNNEQFF. Here the CDR3 DNA reads TGCGCCAGCAGCTATACTAGCGGGATCGTGAACAATGAGCAGTTCTTC.

The CDR3 sequence is CASSKDPAGTQYF. For the CDR3, the DNA is TGCGCCAGCAGCAAAGACCCGGCGGGTACGCAGTATTTT. This chain uses TRBV5-1 with TRBJ2-3; D is perhaps TRBD2 (5 bases). The germline gives CDR1 SGHRS, CDR2 YFSETQ. This CDR3 has 13 amino acids. V lost 4 bases to trimming and J lost 8 bases, with 14 bases between them.

The chain joins TRBV6-5 to TRBJ2-3; TRBD2 matches 10 bases. The CDR3 loop spans 14 amino acids. Trimming at V came to 7 bases and at J to 7 bases, leaving 8 bases not matched to a gene. Germline V gene sequence: CDR1 MNHEY, CDR2 SVGAGI. DNA for the CDR3: TGTGCCAGCACAGCGGGAGGGCCTGCGAATACGCAGTATTTT. It is translated as CASTAGGPANTQYF.

DNA of the CDR3: TGTGCCAGCAGCTTAGCGCTAGGGCAGGGAAACGAGCAGTACTTC. Translating it yields CASSLALGQGNEQYF. The chain uses TRBV7-2 and TRBJ2-7; D is possibly TRBD1 (5 bases). From germline, CDR1 is SGHTA and CDR2 FQGNSA. V was cut by 0 bases and J by 5 bases, with 14 bases left in between. The CDR3 has 15 amino acids.

This chain uses TRBV9 with TRBJ2-1; 11 bases map to TRBD2. This CDR3 contains 15 residues. Germline loops: CDR1 SGDLS, CDR2 YYNGEE. The ends lost 2 bases at V and 10 bases at J; junction bases unmatched: 8. The CDR3 coding sequence is TGTGCCAGCAGCGTCGTACTAGCGGGAGTTGGAGAGCAGTTCTTC. It encodes CASSVVLAGVGEQFF.

The V and J genes are TRBV28 and TRBJ2-1; 10 bases agree with TRBD2. Per the germline V gene, CDR1 is MDHEN and CDR2 is SYDVKM. The CDR3 runs 14 residues. Germline trimming cut 7 bases from V and 2 bases from J; bases unmatched to any gene: 2. This chain's CDR3 is CASILAGAYNEQFF. The CDR3 DNA reads TGTGCCAGCATCCTAGCGGGGGCCTACAATGAGCAGTTCTTC.

This rearrangement joins TRBV5-1 to TRBJ1-2; D call uncertain. Trimming took off 10 bases at V and 8 bases at J, with 12 bases between the two ends. CDR3 length equals 10 residues. Germline V lookup: CDR1 SGHRS, CDR2 YFSETQ. The CDR3 DNA reads as TGCGCCTCCGAGGGCGGCGGCTACACCTTC. The encoded protein is CASEGGGYTF.

This clone appeared a single time. The rearrangement joins TRBV9 to TRBJ1-4, with D perhaps matching TRBD1 (6 bases). V was clipped by 0 bases and J by 7 bases, with 13 bases between them. CDR1 SGDLS and CDR2 YYNGEE come from the germline V gene. The CDR3 has 15 residues. In DNA form, the CDR3 reads TGTGCCAGCAGCGTAGAGGGGGGGTTAGGTGAAAAACTGTTTTTT. Encoded protein: CASSVEGGLGEKLFF.

There are a few counts of this clone. The genes are TRBV5-4 and TRBJ1-1; D is perhaps TRBD1 (6 bases). CDR3 length equals 13 residues. The germline V gene encodes CDR1 SGHNT and CDR2 YYREEE (reference sequence). Trimming removed 4 bases at V and 4 bases at J, with 11 bases between. CDR3 DNA sequence: TGTGCCAGCAGCGGAACAGGGAGCACTGAAGCTTTCTTT. Residues: CASSGTGSTEAFF.

This sequence joins TRBV10-1 and TRBJ2-7; 9 positions agree with TRBD1. Germline V gene data show CDR1 as WNHNN and CDR2 as SYGVQD (reference sequence). V lost 10 bases and J lost 2; bases outside the gene matches: 6. There are 13 residues in the CDR3. The CDR3 is CATARQGAYEQYF. CDR3 coding DNA: TGCGCCACCGCACGACAGGGGGCCTACGAGCAGTACTTC.

V is TRBV28 and J is TRBJ2-7; 8 positions match TRBD1. CDR1 and CDR2 from the germline V gene are MDHEN and SYDVKM. The CDR3 loop spans 14 amino acids. V was pared by 11 bases and J by 5 bases, with 14 bases of the junction left unmatched. The CDR3 sequence is CACYRTGKIHEQYF. The CDR3 bases are TGTGCCTGCTATAGGACAGGGAAAATCCACGAGCAGTACTTC.

The chain employs TRBV15 and TRBJ1-1, with 9 bases fitting TRBD1. Germline CDR1 and CDR2: LNHNV and YYDKDF (reference sequence). Trimming took 5 bases from V and 0 from J; bases not matched to a gene: 7. The CDR3 has 16 amino acids. The CDR3 spells CATSGGQGRMNTEAFF. The CDR3 coding sequence is TGTGCCACCAGCGGAGGACAGGGGAGGATGAACACTGAAGCTTTCTTT.

The chain is built from TRBV27 and TRBJ2-2, with 9 positions matching TRBD1. V lost 5 bases and J lost 4; bases outside the gene matches: 8. In germline, CDR1 is MNHEY, CDR2 SMNVEV (reference sequence). This CDR3 is built from 16 residues. In DNA form, the CDR3 reads TGTGCCAGCAGTGACAGGGGGTTGGGCGTCACCGGGGAGCTGTTTTTT. This gives the protein CASSDRGLGVTGELFF.

The chain combines TRBV28 with TRBJ1-1; D is uncertain. The germline CDR1 and CDR2 sequences are MDHEN and SYDVKM. The germline V and J ends were trimmed by 3 bases and 4 bases, with 6 bases remaining between them. The CDR3 is 12 residues long. The CDR3 spells CASSFQFTEAFF. CDR3 coding DNA: TGTGCCAGCAGTTTCCAGTTCACTGAAGCTTTCTTT.

The chain employs TRBV28 and TRBJ1-4, with D maybe TRBD1 (6 bases). V lost 3 bases, J lost 7 bases, and 15 bases lay in between. Germline CDR1 and CDR2: MDHEN and SYDVKM. This CDR3 spans 15 amino acids. The CDR3 protein is CASSLPTGSVEKLFF. The CDR3 bases are TGTGCCAGCAGTTTGCCGACAGGTTCCGTTGAAAAACTGTTTTTT.

V and J are TRBV11-2 and TRBJ1-1; no clear D. The CDR3 sequence is 12 residues long. The germline V gene encodes CDR1 SGHAT and CDR2 FQNNGV. Trimming removed 3 bases at V and 8 bases at J, with 10 bases between. CDR3 loop: CASSLSVLEAFF. Here the CDR3 DNA reads TGTGCCAGCAGCTTGTCGGTCCTGGAAGCTTTCTTT.